This T cell receptor (beta chain) was identified during a study of T cell repertoires in cytomegalovirus infection. Overall study context: The authors used CMV epitopes that were HLA-C-restricted (recently identified) and HLA-B-restricted (well studied). Findings and caveats of the study: Dominant in the ex vivo response were TCR beta clonotypes restricted by HLA-C and specific for CMV.

Trimming took off 6 bases at V and 2 bases at J, with 11 bases between the two ends. Germline CDR1 and CDR2: MNHGY and SAAAGT. This CDR3 region has 14 residues. One entry per CDR3 protein, called by TCRdb with MiXCR from the reads. The data contain under 500,000 distinct CDR3 sequences, 40% to 50% of them seen just once; the ten biggest clones take up 43%. For this clonotype: Its antigen remains unknown.

The rearrangement uses TRBV6-8 and TRBJ1-5; D is ambiguous. The TCR comes from a human donor in good health (CMV status not recorded). Some clones in this sample may be carry-over from other donors' samples. Material: cultured PBMCs, obtained from culture after CMV antigen stimulation. CDR3: CASRSHKRNQPQHF. CDR3 DNA: TGTGCCAGCAGGTCTCACAAACGCAATCAGCCCCAGCATTTT.